One sample yielded the 8 T cell receptor beta chains listed below, sequenced in a study of blood T cell repertoires in COVID-19. Assay used: immunoSEQ multiplex PCR; TCRdb lists only in-frame clones, some missing. The profile shows roughly 150,000 clones, about 84% of them singletons. The sequenced material came from PBMCs or T cells enriched from blood (not recorded which). These receptors were obtained from a man aged 35 to 55 who had recovered from COVID-19.

The V gene is TRBV29-1, the J gene TRBJ1-2; 8 bases map to TRBD1. The trim removed 0 bases at V and 8 bases at J, leaving 8 bases unmatched. CDR3 length: 14 residues. Germline values: CDR1 SQVTM, CDR2 ANQGSEA. CDR3 sequence: CSVEEPGGAGGYTF. CDR3 DNA: TGCAGCGTTGAAGAGCCAGGGGGCGCCGGGGGCTACACCTTC.

The J gene is TRBJ2-5, the V gene TRBV19, with D possibly matching TRBD1 (5 bases). This CDR3 is 12 amino acids long. CDR1 is LNHDA, CDR2 SQIVND, per germline (reference sequence). V lost 5 bases to trimming and J lost 5 bases, with 9 bases between them. CDR3 bases: TGTGCCAGTAGTCGTGGGGCGGAGACCCAGTACTTC. Protein product: CASSRGAETQYF.

The V call is TRBV30, the J call TRBJ2-6, with a possible D match to TRBD2 (6 bases). The CDR3 consists of 16 residues. Trimming stripped 0 bases from V and 0 bases from J, with 9 bases between. The germline gives CDR1 GTSNPN, CDR2 SVGIG (reference sequence). The CDR3 loop reads CAWSVGGNSGANVLTF. The CDR3 DNA reads TGTGCCTGGAGTGTGGGCGGGAACTCTGGGGCCAACGTCCTGACTTTC.

The chain carries TRBV7-3 and TRBJ1-2, with D perhaps TRBD1 (6 bases). Germline-derived CDR1 and CDR2 are SGHTA and FQGTGA. V was clipped by 3 bases and J by 7 bases, with 12 bases between them. CDR3 length: 13 amino acids. The CDR3 DNA reads TGTGCCAGCAGCTTTCCCAGGGGCTCTGGCTACACCTTC. Its protein is CASSFPRGSGYTF.

The gene calls are TRBV7-3 and TRBJ2-1, with D tentatively TRBD2 (6 bases). Trimming pared 5 bases from V and 1 base from J, leaving 15 bases between. The CDR3 extends over 16 amino acids. CDR1 is SGHTA, CDR2 FQGTGA, per germline. This CDR3 reads CASSLHPGGSYNEQFF. The DNA of the CDR3 is TGTGCCAGCAGCCTCCACCCTGGGGGGTCCTACAATGAGCAGTTCTTC.

The chain employs TRBV3-1 (or the pseudogene TRBV3-2) and TRBJ2-3; tentative D call: TRBD2 (6 bases). V was trimmed by 0 bases and J by 0 bases, leaving 10 bases between them. Germline-derived CDR1 and CDR2 are LGHDT and YNNKEL (reference sequence). This CDR3 has 16 amino acids. The CDR3 reads CASSQDAGTSTDTQYF. DNA of the CDR3: TGTGCCAGCAGCCAAGATGCAGGGACTAGCACAGATACGCAGTATTTT.

The V call is TRBV11-2, the J call TRBJ1-4; 8 positions match TRBD1. The ends lost 5 bases at V and 6 bases at J; junction bases unmatched: 11. The CDR3 contains 16 residues. The germline V gene encodes CDR1 SGHAT and CDR2 FQNNGV. CDR3 loop: CASSPWTSGGDEKLFF. For the CDR3, the DNA is TGTGCCAGCAGCCCTTGGACCTCAGGGGGCGATGAAAAACTGTTTTTT.

This chain uses TRBV5-6 with TRBJ2-1; D might be TRBD2 (6 bases). Germline-derived CDR1 and CDR2 are SGHDT and YYEEEE. V lost 0 bases, J lost 6 bases, and 16 bases lay in between. The CDR3 has 16 amino acids. CDR3 in DNA: TGTGCCAGCAGCTTGGGAGGACTAACCCCTCTCAATGAGCAGTTCTTC. Translation: CASSLGGLTPLNEQFF.